This T cell receptor (beta chain) was recorded in a study of regulatory T cells in long-lasting Graves disease. Study-level results: TRBV28 was favored in persistent disease, as were TRBJ1-2 and TRBJ2-5.

The CDR3 has 13 amino acids. The V gene lost 2 bases and the J gene lost 0 bases, with 5 bases spanning the gap. Germline CDR1 and CDR2: MNHEY and SVGAGI. This clonotype was observed a few times. Its antigen is as yet unknown. TCRdb used MiXCR to reprocess the reads, holding one entry per CDR3 protein. The sample carries over a thousand distinct CDR3 sequences, about 53% recorded once. Researchers made the TCR library from RNA that was extracted from PBMCs. The EDTA tubes were filled with 8 to 9.5 milliliters of drawn peripheral blood. The sample in question was peripheral blood mononuclear cells (PBMCs), obtained with antithyroid drug treatment, in newly diagnosed or persistent Graves disease (not recorded which). V is TRBV6-5 and J is TRBJ2-7, with D unresolved. The source is a female donor with Graves disease. CDR3 in amino acids: CASSYLSSYEQYF. CDR3 bases: TGTGCCAGCAGTTACCTTAGCTCCTACGAGCAGTACTTC.